This is a list of T cell receptor beta chains from one sample in a study of blood T cell repertoires in COVID-19. Some clones are missing from TCRdb's copy, which holds only in-frame ones; the method was immunoSEQ multiplex PCR. This sample carries around 260,000 clones, approximately 86% of them seen once, and the ten largest clones take 3.6%. Sample: peripheral blood. All receptors come from a young man with active or convalescent COVID-19. Each CDR3 is given with its conserved first and last residue. Fields, in order: CDR3 length, D gene, J gene, V gene, clone size, CDR3 DNA, CDR3 protein. The D gene is left open where the match is weak. Some rows mark clone size as missing; the rest say once, few, many or name a class of expanded clone.

length: 16; D: TRBD2; J: TRBJ2-7; V: TRBV11-2; size: .; DNA: TGTGCCAGCAGAGGACTAGCGGGGGGGAATTTGTACGAGCAGTACTTC; CDR3: CASRGLAGGNLYEQYF
length: 14; D: .; J: TRBJ2-3; V: TRBV2; size: .; DNA: TGTGCCAGCAGTGAGATAGCGGCATCCCATACGCAGTATTTT; CDR3: CASSEIAASHTQYF
length: 11; D: .; J: TRBJ1-2; V: TRBV12-3/TRBV12-4; size: .; DNA: TGTGCCAGCAGACAAAGGGGACTGACCTCCTTC; CDR3: CASRQRGLTSF
length: 16; D: TRBD2; J: TRBJ2-2; V: TRBV3-1/TRBV3-2; size: .; DNA: TGTGCCAGCAGCGACACCATTTTGGGGGGGTCCGGGGAGCTGTTTTTT; CDR3: CASSDTILGGSGELFF
length: 15; D: TRBD2; J: TRBJ2-1; V: TRBV7-6; size: .; DNA: TGTGCCAGCAGCTTTAGCGGGGGGGCCGTCGATGAGCAGTTCTTC; CDR3: CASSFSGGAVDEQFF
length: 15; D: TRBD2; J: TRBJ2-2; V: TRBV7-6; size: .; DNA: TGTGCCAGCAGCTTGCGGGGGAGAAACACCGGGGAGCTGTTTTTT; CDR3: CASSLRGRNTGELFF
length: 13; D: .; J: TRBJ1-2; V: TRBV5-5; size: .; DNA: TGTGCCAGCAGCCTTGCGGGATCCGATGGCTACACCTTC; CDR3: CASSLAGSDGYTF
length: 14; D: .; J: TRBJ1-1; V: TRBV29-1; size: .; DNA: TGCAGCGCCGACGGAGGGGTGATGAACACTGAAGCTTTCTTT; CDR3: CSADGGVMNTEAFF
length: 14; D: .; J: TRBJ1-1; V: TRBV5-3; size: .; DNA: TGTGCCAGAAGCTTGGGCCCCGGAGGAACTGAAGCTTTCTTT; CDR3: CARSLGPGGTEAFF
length: 12; D: .; J: TRBJ2-7; V: TRBV5-6; size: .; DNA: TGTGCCAGCAGCTTTGTCACGGACGAGCAGTACTTC; CDR3: CASSFVTDEQYF
length: 16; D: TRBD1; J: TRBJ1-2; V: TRBV18; size: .; DNA: TGTGCCAGCTCACCACCGACCGGGACAGCTAACTATGGCTACACCTTC; CDR3: CASSPPTGTANYGYTF
length: 15; D: .; J: TRBJ2-1; V: TRBV4-1; size: .; DNA: TGCGCCAGCAGCCAAGTCGCTAGCGTGGTTAATGAGCAGTTCTTC; CDR3: CASSQVASVVNEQFF
length: 15; D: TRBD2; J: TRBJ2-1; V: TRBV11-3; size: .; DNA: TGTGCCAGCAGTTCCGGGACTACCGCCTACAATGAGCAGTTCTTC; CDR3: CASSSGTTAYNEQFF
length: 16; D: .; J: TRBJ1-1; V: TRBV5-3; size: .; DNA: TGTGCCAGAAGCTTGAGGGGGGGCTTTCGGAACACTGAAGCTTTCTTT; CDR3: CARSLRGGFRNTEAFF
length: 13; D: .; J: TRBJ1-1; V: TRBV11-1; size: .; DNA: TGTGCCAGCAGTTCCGACAGGAACACTGAAGCTTTCTTT; CDR3: CASSSDRNTEAFF
length: 13; D: .; J: TRBJ1-5; V: TRBV18; size: .; DNA: TGTGCCAGCTCACCAGAACAGGGTGTCGTCGGGGATTTT; CDR3: CASSPEQGVVGDF
length: 13; D: TRBD1; J: TRBJ2-7; V: TRBV30; size: .; DNA: TGTGCCTGGAGCCGAGACAGGGCTTACGAGCAGTACTTC; CDR3: CAWSRDRAYEQYF
length: 14; D: TRBD2; J: TRBJ2-1; V: TRBV10-3; size: .; DNA: TGTGCCAACGCTCTAGCGGGAGGAGACAATGAGCAGTTCTTC; CDR3: CANALAGGDNEQFF
length: 13; D: TRBD1; J: TRBJ1-2; V: TRBV18; size: few; DNA: TGTGCCAGCTCCCAGACAGGGCGCTATGGCTACACCTTC; CDR3: CASSQTGRYGYTF
length: 14; D: TRBD2; J: TRBJ2-1; V: TRBV2; size: once; DNA: TGTGCCAGCAGTAGGGGACTAGCGGGAGGCACGCAGTTCTTC; CDR3: CASSRGLAGGTQFF
length: 15; D: .; J: TRBJ2-7; V: TRBV28; size: .; DNA: TGTGCCAGCAGTCCCCCGGGGGGCGTTTCTTACGAGCAGTACTTC; CDR3: CASSPPGGVSYEQYF
length: 14; D: .; J: TRBJ2-7; V: TRBV6-2/TRBV6-3; size: .; DNA: TGTGCCAGCAGTTTCTCCGGGGGCGGGGGCGAGCAGTACTTC; CDR3: CASSFSGGGGEQYF
length: 16; D: .; J: TRBJ2-6; V: TRBV10-3; size: .; DNA: TGTGCCATCAGTGGGGGAGAGGGCTCTGGGGCCAACGTCCTGACTTTC; CDR3: CAISGGEGSGANVLTF
length: 14; D: .; J: TRBJ2-5; V: TRBV9; size: .; DNA: TGTGCCAGCAGCGTGGCTCCTACGGGGGAGACCCAGTACTTC; CDR3: CASSVAPTGETQYF
length: 13; D: .; J: TRBJ2-7; V: TRBV30; size: once; DNA: TGTGCCTGGCTCCCCGGGAGTTCCTACGAGCAGTACTTC; CDR3: CAWLPGSSYEQYF
length: 13; D: .; J: TRBJ1-4; V: TRBV7-9; size: .; DNA: TGTGCCAGCAGCCAGTCACGTAATGAAAAACTGTTTTTT; CDR3: CASSQSRNEKLFF
length: 12; D: .; J: TRBJ1-5; V: TRBV20-1; size: .; DNA: TGCAGTGCTAGTGGAGGGCTGGAGCCCCAGCATTTT; CDR3: CSASGGLEPQHF
length: 14; D: .; J: TRBJ2-2; V: TRBV6-2/TRBV6-3; size: .; DNA: TGTGCCAGCAGTCCCAGGGTGAACACCGGGGAGCTGTTTTTT; CDR3: CASSPRVNTGELFF
length: 10; D: .; J: TRBJ2-1; V: TRBV2; size: .; DNA: TGTGCCAGCAGTCAGGGCGAGCAGTTCTTC; CDR3: CASSQGEQFF
length: 11; D: .; J: TRBJ2-3; V: TRBV25-1; size: .; DNA: TGTGCCAGCAGTAGAGGTTTTGGGCAGTATTTT; CDR3: CASSRGFGQYF
length: 15; D: .; J: TRBJ2-5; V: TRBV5-4; size: .; DNA: TGTGCCAGCAGCTTGGACAGGCGGCTGGGTGAGACCCAGTACTTC; CDR3: CASSLDRRLGETQYF
length: 15; D: TRBD2; J: TRBJ2-1; V: TRBV9; size: .; DNA: TGTGCCAGCAGCGTAGCGGGGGGGGGTTACAATGAGCAGTTCTTC; CDR3: CASSVAGGGYNEQFF
length: 16; D: TRBD2; J: TRBJ2-3; V: TRBV2; size: .; DNA: TGTGCCAGCAGGCAGACCAGAGGGAGGGTAGGAGATACGCAGTATTTT; CDR3: CASRQTRGRVGDTQYF
length: 15; D: .; J: TRBJ1-3; V: TRBV9; size: .; DNA: TGTGCCAGCAGCGTAGAACCGGGACTCAGCGGCGCCATATATTTT; CDR3: CASSVEPGLSGAIYF
length: 12; D: .; J: TRBJ2-3; V: TRBV3-1/TRBV3-2; size: .; DNA: TGTGCCAGCAGCCATCTTACAGATACGCAGTATTTT; CDR3: CASSHLTDTQYF
length: 16; D: TRBD1; J: TRBJ1-2; V: TRBV19; size: .; DNA: TGTGCCACCAGTAGTTCTGTAGGGGGCGACCACTATGGCTACACCTTC; CDR3: CATSSSVGGDHYGYTF
length: 12; D: .; J: TRBJ2-5; V: TRBV7-9; size: .; DNA: TGTGCCAGCAGCAATATTGGCGAGACCCAGTACTTC; CDR3: CASSNIGETQYF
length: 13; D: .; J: TRBJ1-2; V: TRBV7-9; size: .; DNA: TGTGCCAGCAGTCTCCGGGACAATTATGGCTACACCTTC; CDR3: CASSLRDNYGYTF
length: 17; D: .; J: TRBJ2-7; V: TRBV11-1; size: .; DNA: TGTGCCAGCAGCTTAGCTAGTGGCGGACATCCAACCTACGAGCAGTACTTC; CDR3: CASSLASGGHPTYEQYF
length: 15; D: TRBD1; J: TRBJ1-5; V: TRBV28; size: .; DNA: TGTGCCAGCAGTTTGACAGGGGTTGGTGATCAGCCCCAGCATTTT; CDR3: CASSLTGVGDQPQHF
length: 13; D: .; J: TRBJ1-1; V: TRBV5-1; size: many; DNA: TGCGCCAGCAGCCCAGATGGTGAAACTGAAGCTTTCTTT; CDR3: CASSPDGETEAFF
length: 18; D: TRBD2; J: TRBJ2-1; V: TRBV3-1/TRBV3-2; size: .; DNA: TGTGCCAGCAGCCGTGGTATGGGACTAGCGGGAGCTTCGAATGAGCAGTTCTTC; CDR3: CASSRGMGLAGASNEQFF
length: 16; D: TRBD1; J: TRBJ1-3; V: TRBV19; size: .; DNA: TGTGCCAGTAGTGCGACAGACAGGGGCCTTCCGGACACCATATATTTT; CDR3: CASSATDRGLPDTIYF
length: 15; D: TRBD2; J: TRBJ2-1; V: TRBV24-1; size: .; DNA: TGTGCCACCAGGCCCCGGGCGGGAGCTCACAATGAGCAGTTCTTC; CDR3: CATRPRAGAHNEQFF
length: 13; D: .; J: TRBJ1-1; V: TRBV28; size: .; DNA: TGTGCCAGCAGTCAGACAGGTTTCACTGAAGCTTTCTTT; CDR3: CASSQTGFTEAFF
length: 10; D: TRBD1; J: TRBJ2-1; V: TRBV19; size: .; DNA: TGTGCCACACAGGGGGATGAGCAGTTCTTC; CDR3: CATQGDEQFF
length: 13; D: .; J: TRBJ1-1; V: TRBV28; size: .; DNA: TGTGCCAGCAGCGTAAGAGGGAACACTGAAGCTTTCTTT; CDR3: CASSVRGNTEAFF
length: 15; D: .; J: TRBJ2-6; V: TRBV10-3; size: .; DNA: TGTGCCACCGGGGTTCCACTCTCTGGGGCCAACGTCCTGACTTTC; CDR3: CATGVPLSGANVLTF
length: 13; D: .; J: TRBJ2-1; V: TRBV4-3; size: .; DNA: TGCGCCAGCAGCCACCTAAGAAAAGATGAGCAGTTCTTC; CDR3: CASSHLRKDEQFF
length: 16; D: TRBD2; J: TRBJ2-1; V: TRBV4-1; size: .; DNA: TGCGCCAGCAGCCAAGTTTCGACTAGCGGGAGGAATGAGCAGTTCTTC; CDR3: CASSQVSTSGRNEQFF
length: 15; D: TRBD1; J: TRBJ2-3; V: TRBV2; size: .; DNA: TGTGCCAGCAGTGAAGAACAGGGGCGCACAGATACGCAGTATTTT; CDR3: CASSEEQGRTDTQYF
length: 12; D: .; J: TRBJ2-1; V: TRBV28; size: .; DNA: TGTGCCAGCAGTGCTTCGGGCAATGAGCAGTTCTTC; CDR3: CASSASGNEQFF
length: 14; D: .; J: TRBJ2-3; V: TRBV6-5; size: .; DNA: TGTGCCAGCAGTTTCCGACTGAGCGGGGATACGCAGTATTTT; CDR3: CASSFRLSGDTQYF